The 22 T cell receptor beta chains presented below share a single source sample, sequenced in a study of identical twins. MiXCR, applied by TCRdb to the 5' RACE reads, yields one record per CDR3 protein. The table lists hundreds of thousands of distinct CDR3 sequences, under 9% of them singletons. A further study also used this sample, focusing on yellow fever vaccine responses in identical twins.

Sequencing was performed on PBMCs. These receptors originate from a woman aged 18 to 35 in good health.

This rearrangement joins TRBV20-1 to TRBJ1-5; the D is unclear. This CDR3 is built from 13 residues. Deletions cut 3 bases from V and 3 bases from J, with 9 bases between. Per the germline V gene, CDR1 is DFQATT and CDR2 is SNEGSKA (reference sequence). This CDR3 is CSASLEINQPQHF. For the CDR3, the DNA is TGCAGTGCTAGTCTGGAGATCAATCAGCCCCAGCATTTT.

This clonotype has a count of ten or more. CDR3 sequence reads: CASSYSLLAAEQFF. The CDR3 DNA reads TGTGCCAGCAGTTACTCCCTACTAGCGGCTGAGCAGTTCTTC. The V gene is TRBV6-2 or TRBV6-3, the J gene TRBJ2-1, with TRBD2 matching over 8 bases. V dropped 0 bases and J dropped 9; count of bases not matched to a gene: 4. Germline V gene sequence: CDR1 MNHEY, CDR2 SVGEGT. The CDR3 totals 14 residues.

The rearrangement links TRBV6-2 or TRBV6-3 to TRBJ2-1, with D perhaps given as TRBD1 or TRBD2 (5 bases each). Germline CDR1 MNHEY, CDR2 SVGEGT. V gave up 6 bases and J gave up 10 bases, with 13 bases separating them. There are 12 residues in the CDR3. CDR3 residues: CASRTGAKEQFF. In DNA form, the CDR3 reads TGTGCCAGCAGAACCGGGGCAAAAGAGCAGTTCTTC.

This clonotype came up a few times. DNA of the CDR3: TGTGCCAGCAGCTTAGGAGACAGGGTGATTGAAAAACTGTTTTTT. Translated, it gives CASSLGDRVIEKLFF. The chain uses TRBV11-2 and TRBJ1-4; 7 bases map to TRBD1. Germline loops: CDR1 SGHAT, CDR2 FQNNGV. The V and J ends lost 1 base and 7 bases, in that order; junction bases with no gene match: 6. The CDR3 consists of 15 residues.

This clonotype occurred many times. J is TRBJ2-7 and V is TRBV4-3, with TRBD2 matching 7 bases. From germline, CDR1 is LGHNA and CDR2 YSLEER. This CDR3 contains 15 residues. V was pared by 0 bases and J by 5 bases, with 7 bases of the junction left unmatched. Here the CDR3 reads CASSQDLASGHEQYF. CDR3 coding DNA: TGCGCCAGCAGCCAAGATTTGGCTAGCGGACACGAGCAGTACTTC.

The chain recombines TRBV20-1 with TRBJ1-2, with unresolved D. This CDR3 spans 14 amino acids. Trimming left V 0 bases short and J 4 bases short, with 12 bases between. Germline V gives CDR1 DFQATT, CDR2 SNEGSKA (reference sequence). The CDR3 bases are TGCAGTGCTAGAGATGGTCGGAGGGCCTATGGCTACACCTTC. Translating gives CSARDGRRAYGYTF.

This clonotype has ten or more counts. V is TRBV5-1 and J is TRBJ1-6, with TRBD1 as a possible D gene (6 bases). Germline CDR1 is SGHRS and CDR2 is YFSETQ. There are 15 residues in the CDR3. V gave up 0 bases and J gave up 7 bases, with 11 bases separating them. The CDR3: CASSLVTGENSPLHF. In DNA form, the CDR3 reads TGCGCCAGCAGCTTGGTGACAGGTGAAAATTCACCCCTCCACTTT.

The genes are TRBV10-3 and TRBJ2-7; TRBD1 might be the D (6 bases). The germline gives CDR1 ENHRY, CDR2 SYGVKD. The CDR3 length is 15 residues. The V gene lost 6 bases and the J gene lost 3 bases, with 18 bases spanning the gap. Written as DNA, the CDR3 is TGTGCCATCAGCGAGAGATCGACAGGTTACTACGAGCAGTACTTC. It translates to CAISERSTGYYEQYF.

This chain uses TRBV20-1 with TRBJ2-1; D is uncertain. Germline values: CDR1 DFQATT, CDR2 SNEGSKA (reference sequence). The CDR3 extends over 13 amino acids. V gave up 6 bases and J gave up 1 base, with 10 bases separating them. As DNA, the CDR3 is TGCAGTGCGCCGGCCACTTCCTACAATGAGCAGTTCTTC. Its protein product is CSAPATSYNEQFF.

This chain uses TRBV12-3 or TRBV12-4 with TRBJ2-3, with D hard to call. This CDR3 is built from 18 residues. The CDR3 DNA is TGTACCTTCAGTTTAATATTGCAATCCCGTGGGCCCACAGATACGCAGTATTTT. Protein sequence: CTFSLILQSRGPTDTQYF.

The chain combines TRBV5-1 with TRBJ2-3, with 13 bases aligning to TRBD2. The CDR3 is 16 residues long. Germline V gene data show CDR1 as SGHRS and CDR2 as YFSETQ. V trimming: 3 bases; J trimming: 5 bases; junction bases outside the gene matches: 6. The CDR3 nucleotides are TGCGCCAGCAGCTCGGGGACTAGCGGGAAGGGAGATACGCAGTATTTT. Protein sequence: CASSSGTSGKGDTQYF.

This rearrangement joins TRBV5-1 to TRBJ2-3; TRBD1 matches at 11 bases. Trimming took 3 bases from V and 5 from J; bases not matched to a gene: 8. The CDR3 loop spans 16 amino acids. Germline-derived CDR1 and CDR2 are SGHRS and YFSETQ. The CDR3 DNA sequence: TGCGCCAGCAGCTCGGGAAAGGACAGGGGGCGAGATACGCAGTATTTT. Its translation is CASSSGKDRGRDTQYF. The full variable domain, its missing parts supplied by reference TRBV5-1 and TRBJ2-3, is KAGVTQTPRYLIKTRGQQVTLSCSPISGHRSVSWYQQTPGQGLQFLFEYFSETQRNKGNFPGRFSGRQFSNSRSEMNVSTLELGDSALYLCASSSGKDRGRDTQYFGPGTRLTVL.

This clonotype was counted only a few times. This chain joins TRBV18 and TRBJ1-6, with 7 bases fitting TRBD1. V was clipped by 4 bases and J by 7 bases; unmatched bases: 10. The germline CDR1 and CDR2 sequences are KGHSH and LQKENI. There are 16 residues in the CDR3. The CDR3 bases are TGTGCCAGCTCACAAGGCGACAGGGCTCTGAATTCACCCCTCCACTTT. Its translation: CASSQGDRALNSPLHF.

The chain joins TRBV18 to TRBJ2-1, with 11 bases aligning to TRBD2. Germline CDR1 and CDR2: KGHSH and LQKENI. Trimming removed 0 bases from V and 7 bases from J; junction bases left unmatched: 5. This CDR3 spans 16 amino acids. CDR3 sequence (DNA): TGTGCCAGCTCACCACCGAGAGGGACTAGCGGTAATGAGCAGTTCTTC. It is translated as CASSPPRGTSGNEQFF.

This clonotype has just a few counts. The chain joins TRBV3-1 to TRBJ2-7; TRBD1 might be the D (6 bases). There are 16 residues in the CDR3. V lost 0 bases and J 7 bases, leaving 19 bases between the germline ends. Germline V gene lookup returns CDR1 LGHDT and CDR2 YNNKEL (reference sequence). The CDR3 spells CASSQDPRGGLGEQYF. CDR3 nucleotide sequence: TGTGCCAGCAGCCAAGACCCCAGGGGCGGACTGGGGGAGCAGTACTTC.

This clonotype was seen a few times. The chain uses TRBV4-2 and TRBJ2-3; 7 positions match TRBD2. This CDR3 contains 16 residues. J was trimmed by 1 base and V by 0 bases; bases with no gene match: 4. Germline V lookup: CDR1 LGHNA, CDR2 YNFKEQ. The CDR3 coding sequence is TGTGCCAGCAGCCAAGAGTCGGCGGGGGGCACAGATACGCAGTATTTT. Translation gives CASSQESAGGTDTQYF.

The CDR3 coding sequence is TGTGCCAGCAGCGGGGGGAGTTTAACCCCCGGGGAGCTGTTTTTT. Its translation is CASSGGSLTPGELFF. V is TRBV7-9 and J is TRBJ2-2, with D possibly TRBD2 on 6 matching bases. Germline CDR1 reads SEHNR; CDR2 reads FQNEAQ (reference sequence). CDR3 length: 15 residues. The V gene lost 5 bases and the J gene lost 6 bases, with 16 bases spanning the gap.

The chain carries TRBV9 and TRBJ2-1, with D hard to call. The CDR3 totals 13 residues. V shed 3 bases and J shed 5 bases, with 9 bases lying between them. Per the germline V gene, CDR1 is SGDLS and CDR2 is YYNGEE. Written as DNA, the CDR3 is TGTGCCAGCAGCGCCATCTCAGACAATGAGCAGTTCTTC. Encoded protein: CASSAISDNEQFF.

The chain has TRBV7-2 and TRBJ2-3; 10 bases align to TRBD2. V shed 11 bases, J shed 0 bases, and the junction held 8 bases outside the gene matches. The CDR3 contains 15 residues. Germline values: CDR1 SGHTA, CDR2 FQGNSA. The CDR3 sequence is CAVALAGASTDTQYF. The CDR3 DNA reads TGTGCCGTAGCCCTAGCGGGAGCTAGCACAGATACGCAGTATTTT.

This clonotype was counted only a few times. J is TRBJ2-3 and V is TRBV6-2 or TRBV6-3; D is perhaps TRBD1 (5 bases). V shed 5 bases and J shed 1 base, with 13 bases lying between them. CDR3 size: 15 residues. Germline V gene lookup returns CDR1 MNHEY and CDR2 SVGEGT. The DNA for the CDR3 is TGTGCCAGCAGTCCCTCTTCGACAGGCACAGATACGCAGTATTTT. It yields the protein CASSPSSTGTDTQYF.

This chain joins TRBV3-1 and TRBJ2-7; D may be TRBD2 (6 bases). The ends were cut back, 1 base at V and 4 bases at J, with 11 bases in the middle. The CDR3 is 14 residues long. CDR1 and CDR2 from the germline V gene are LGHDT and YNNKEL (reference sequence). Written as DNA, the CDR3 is TGTGCCAGCAGCCAAGTGTTGCGGGGTTACGAGCAGTACTTC. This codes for CASSQVLRGYEQYF.

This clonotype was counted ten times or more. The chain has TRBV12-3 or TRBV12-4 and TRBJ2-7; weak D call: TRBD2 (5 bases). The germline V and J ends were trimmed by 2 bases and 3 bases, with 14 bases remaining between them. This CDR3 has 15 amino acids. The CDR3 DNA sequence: TGTGCCAGCAGTTTAAGTCTGGGCGGAGGCTACGAGCAGTACTTC. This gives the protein CASSLSLGGGYEQYF.